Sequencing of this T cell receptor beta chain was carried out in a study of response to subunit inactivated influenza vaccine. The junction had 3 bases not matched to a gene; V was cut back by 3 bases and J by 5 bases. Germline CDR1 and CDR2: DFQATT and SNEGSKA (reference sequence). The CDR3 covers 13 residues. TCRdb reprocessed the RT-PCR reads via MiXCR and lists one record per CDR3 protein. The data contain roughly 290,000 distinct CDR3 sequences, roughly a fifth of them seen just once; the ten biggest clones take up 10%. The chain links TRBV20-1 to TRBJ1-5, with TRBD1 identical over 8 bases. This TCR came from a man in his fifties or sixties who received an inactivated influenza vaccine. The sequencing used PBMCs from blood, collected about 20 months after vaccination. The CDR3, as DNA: TGCAGTGCTAGGGGACAGGCTCATCAGCCCCAGCATTTT. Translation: CSARGQAHQPQHF.